Listed below are T cell receptor beta chains from one sample, sequenced in a study of shared clonotypes between healthy human individuals. The table came from immunoSEQ multiplex PCR; TCRdb's copy has only in-frame clones and leaves some out. The data hold roughly 2,500,000 clones, with approximately 93% observed a single time. The specimen was naive CD4+ T cells from PBMCs. The receptors here all came from a young man in good health. Some clones in this sample may be carry-over from other donors' samples. The CDR3 runs from the conserved cysteine through the conserved F or W. D genes are given only for firm matches. Clone size is not always given. Where it is, it says once, few, many or a class for expanded clones.

clone_size j_call d_call v_call cdr3_nt cdr3_aa
- TRBJ1-2 - TRBV28 TGTGCCAGCAGTACAACCCTTGCGGGCCCTTGGCAGAGCTACACCTTC CASSTTLAGPWQSYTF
- TRBJ2-7 TRBD1 TRBV10-2 TGCGCCAGCAGATTATCCTCCCGGGACAGAGCCTCCTACGAGCAGTACTTC CASRLSSRDRASYEQYF
- TRBJ2-5 TRBD1 TRBV6-5 TGTGCCAGCAGTTACTCGGGGACAGGGACTTGGGAGACCCAGTACTTC CASSYSGTGTWETQYF
- TRBJ2-6 - TRBV19 TGTGCTGTTCGAGGCTTAGACTCTGGGGCCAACGTCCTGACTTTC CAVRGLDSGANVLTF
- TRBJ1-3 - TRBV7-2 TGTGCCAGCAGCCTCAGTAACTCTGGAAACACCATATATTTT CASSLSNSGNTIYF
- TRBJ1-2 TRBD1 TRBV10-2 TGCGCCAGCAGTGACCTCGCCGGGACAGGGCCCTGGGGCTACACCTTC CASSDLAGTGPWGYTF
- TRBJ2-7 TRBD2 TRBV28 TGTGCCAGCAGGGTAGTCAGCGGGAGGAGCCAGTACTTC CASRVVSGRSQYF
once TRBJ2-7 TRBD2 TRBV19 TGTGCCAGTAGTACCCCCCCGGGTAGCGGGAGACCCCCCTACGAGCAGTACTTC CASSTPPGSGRPPYEQYF
once TRBJ2-5 - TRBV7-9 TGTGCCAGCAGCTTTGACAGTCAAGAGACCCAGTACTTC CASSFDSQETQYF
once TRBJ2-1 TRBD2 TRBV5-1 TGCGCCAGCAGCCTCAGTCGCGGGAGTCCCTACAATGAGCAGTTCTTC CASSLSRGSPYNEQFF
- TRBJ2-6 - TRBV4-2 TGTGCCAGCGGCCAGATGCTTAGGCTTGGCATCTCTGGGGCCAACGTCCTGACTTTC CASGQMLRLGISGANVLTF
- TRBJ2-7 TRBD1 TRBV7-2 TGTGCCAGCAGCTTAGCGGGACAGGGGACTTACGAGCAGTACTTC CASSLAGQGTYEQYF
- TRBJ2-1 - TRBV20-1 TGCAGTGCTAGCAGTGACGGTGAGCAGTTCTTC CSASSDGEQFF
- TRBJ2-2 - TRBV6-1 TGTGCCAGTGACCTACTCGTCACCGGGGAGCTGTTTTTT CASDLLVTGELFF
once TRBJ2-1 - TRBV27 TGTGCCAGCAGTTTAGGGGGAAACTCCTACAATGAGCAGTTCTTC CASSLGGNSYNEQFF
- TRBJ1-3 - TRBV28 TGTGCCAGCAGTCCAGGAGACCTCACGGGGGCCTACGGAAACACCATATATTTT CASSPGDLTGAYGNTIYF
- TRBJ2-1 TRBD2 TRBV5-4 TGTGCCAGCAGCTTGAGCGGGAGTTACAATGAGCAGTTCTTC CASSLSGSYNEQFF
- TRBJ2-3 TRBD1 TRBV6-5 TGTGCCAGCAGGGGGACAGGGCGACCAGATACGCAGTATTTT CASRGTGRPDTQYF
- TRBJ2-3 - TRBV27 TGTGCCAGCAGTTTTTTTGTCACAGATACGCAGTATTTT CASSFFVTDTQYF
- TRBJ1-1 - TRBV11-2 TGTGCCAGCAGCCCGAGGGGCGGCACTGAAGCTTTCTTT CASSPRGGTEAFF
- TRBJ2-3 TRBD1 TRBV6-5 TGTGCCAGCAGTTACAGACAGGGGGCTGGAGATACGCAGTATTTT CASSYRQGAGDTQYF
- TRBJ2-6 - TRBV5-5 TGTGCCAGCAGCTTTGCTGGATCCGGGGCCAACGTCCTGACTTTC CASSFAGSGANVLTF